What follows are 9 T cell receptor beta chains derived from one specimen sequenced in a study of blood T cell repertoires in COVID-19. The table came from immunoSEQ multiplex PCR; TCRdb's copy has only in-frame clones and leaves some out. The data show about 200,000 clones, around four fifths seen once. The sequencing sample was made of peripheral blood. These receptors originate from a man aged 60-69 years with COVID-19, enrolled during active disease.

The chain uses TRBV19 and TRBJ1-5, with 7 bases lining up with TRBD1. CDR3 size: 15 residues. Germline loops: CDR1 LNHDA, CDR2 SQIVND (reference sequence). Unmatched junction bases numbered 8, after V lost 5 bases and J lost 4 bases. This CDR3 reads CASSESTGKNQPQHF. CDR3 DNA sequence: TGTGCCAGTAGTGAATCGACAGGGAAGAATCAGCCCCAGCATTTT. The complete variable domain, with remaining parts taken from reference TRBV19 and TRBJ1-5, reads DGGITQSPKYLFRKEGQNVTLSCEQNLNHDAMYWYRQDPGQGLRLIYYSQIVNDFQKGDIAEGYSVSREKKESFPLTVTSAQKNPTAFYLCASSESTGKNQPQHFGDGTRLSIL.

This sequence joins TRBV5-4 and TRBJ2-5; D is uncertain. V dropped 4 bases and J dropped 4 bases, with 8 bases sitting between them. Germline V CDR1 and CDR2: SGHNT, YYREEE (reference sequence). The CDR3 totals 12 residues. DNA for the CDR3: TGTGCCAGCAGCCTTCTCGGAGAGACCCAGTACTTC. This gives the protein CASSLLGETQYF. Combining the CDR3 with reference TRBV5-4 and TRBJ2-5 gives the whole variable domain ETGVTQSPTHLIKTRGQQVTLRCSSQSGHNTVSWYQQALGQGPQFIFQYYREEENGRGNFPPRFSGLQFPNYSSELNVNALELDDSALYLCASSLLGETQYFGPGTRLLVL.

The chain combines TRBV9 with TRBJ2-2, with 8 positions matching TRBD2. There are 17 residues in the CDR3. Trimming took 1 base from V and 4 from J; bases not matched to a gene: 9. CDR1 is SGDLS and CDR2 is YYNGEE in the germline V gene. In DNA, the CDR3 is TGTGCCAGCAGCGTATCCGGGACTAGAAGCGGCACCGGGGAGCTGTTTTTT. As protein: CASSVSGTRSGTGELFF.

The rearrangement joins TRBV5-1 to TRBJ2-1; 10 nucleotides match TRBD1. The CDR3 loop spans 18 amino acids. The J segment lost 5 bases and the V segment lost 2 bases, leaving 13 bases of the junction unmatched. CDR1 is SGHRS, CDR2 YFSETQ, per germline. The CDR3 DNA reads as TGCGCCAGCAGCTTACATACCCGATCCGGGACAGGGGACAATGAGCAGTTCTTC. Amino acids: CASSLHTRSGTGDNEQFF.

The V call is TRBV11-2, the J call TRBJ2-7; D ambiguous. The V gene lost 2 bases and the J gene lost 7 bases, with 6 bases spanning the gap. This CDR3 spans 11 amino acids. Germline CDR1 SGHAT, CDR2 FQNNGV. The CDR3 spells CASSLRLEQYF. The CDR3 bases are TGTGCCAGCAGCTTACGGTTGGAGCAGTACTTC.

The CDR3 sequence: CASSFRQAGNTEAFF. CDR3 nucleotide sequence: TGTGCCAGTAGTTTCCGTCAGGCTGGAAACACTGAAGCTTTCTTT. V usage is TRBV19 and J usage is TRBJ1-1; D remains ambiguous. Germline CDR1 LNHDA, CDR2 SQIVND (reference sequence). There are 15 residues in the CDR3. Trimming took 5 bases from V and 2 from J, leaving 15 bases between them.

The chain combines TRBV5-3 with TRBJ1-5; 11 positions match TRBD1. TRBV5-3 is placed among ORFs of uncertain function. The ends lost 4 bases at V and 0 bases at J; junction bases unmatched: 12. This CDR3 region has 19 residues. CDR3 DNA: TGTGCCAGAAGCGTGCCTGGACAGGGGGCGAGGATTAGCAATCAGCCCCAGCATTTT. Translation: CARSVPGQGARISNQPQHF.

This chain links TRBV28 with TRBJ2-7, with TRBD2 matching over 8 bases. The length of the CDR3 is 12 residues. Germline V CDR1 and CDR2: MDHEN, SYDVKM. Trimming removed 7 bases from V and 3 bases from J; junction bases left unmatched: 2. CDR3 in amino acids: CASTGGLYEQYF. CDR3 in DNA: TGTGCCAGCACGGGGGGGCTCTACGAGCAGTACTTC.

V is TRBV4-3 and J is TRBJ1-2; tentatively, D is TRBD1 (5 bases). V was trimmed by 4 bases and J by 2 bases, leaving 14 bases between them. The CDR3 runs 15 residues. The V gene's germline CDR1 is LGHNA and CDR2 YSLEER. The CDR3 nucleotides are TGCGCCAGCAGCCCCGGGGGGAATACAAACTATGGCTACACCTTC. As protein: CASSPGGNTNYGYTF.